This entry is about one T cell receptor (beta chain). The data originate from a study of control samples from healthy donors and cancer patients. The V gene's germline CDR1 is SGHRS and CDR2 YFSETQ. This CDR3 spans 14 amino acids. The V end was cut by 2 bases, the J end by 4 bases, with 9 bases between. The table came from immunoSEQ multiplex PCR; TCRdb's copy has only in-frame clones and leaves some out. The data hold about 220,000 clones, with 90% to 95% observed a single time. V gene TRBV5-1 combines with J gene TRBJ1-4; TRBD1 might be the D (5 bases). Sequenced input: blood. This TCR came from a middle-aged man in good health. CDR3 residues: CASSFTGDNEKLFF. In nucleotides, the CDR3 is TGCGCCAGCAGCTTCACAGGTGATAATGAAAAACTGTTTTTT. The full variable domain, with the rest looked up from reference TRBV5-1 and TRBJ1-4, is KAGVTQTPRYLIKTRGQQVTLSCSPISGHRSVSWYQQTPGQGLQFLFEYFSETQRNKGNFPGRFSGRQFSNSRSEMNVSTLELGDSALYLCASSFTGDNEKLFFGSGTQLSVL.